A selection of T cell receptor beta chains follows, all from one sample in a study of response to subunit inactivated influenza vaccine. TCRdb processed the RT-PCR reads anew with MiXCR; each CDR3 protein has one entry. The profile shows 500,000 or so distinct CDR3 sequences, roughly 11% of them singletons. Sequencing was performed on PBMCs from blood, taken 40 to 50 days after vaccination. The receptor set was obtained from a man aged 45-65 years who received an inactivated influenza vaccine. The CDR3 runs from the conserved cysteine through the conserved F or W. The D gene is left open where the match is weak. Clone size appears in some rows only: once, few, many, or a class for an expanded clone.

cdr3_aa: CSAVYGGGDTGELFF; cdr3_nt: TGCAGTGCCGTCTACGGGGGGGGCGACACCGGGGAGCTGTTTTTT; clone_size: NA; v_call: TRBV20-1; cdr3_length: 15; d_call: TRBD2; j_call: TRBJ2-2
cdr3_aa: CSARELSYSNQPQHF; cdr3_nt: TGCAGTGCTAGAGAGCTGAGTTATAGCAATCAGCCCCAGCATTTT; clone_size: NA; v_call: TRBV20-1; cdr3_length: 15; d_call: NA; j_call: TRBJ1-5
cdr3_aa: CASSAGQGAQETQYF; cdr3_nt: TGTGCCAGCAGTGCAGGACAGGGGGCCCAGGAGACCCAGTACTTC; clone_size: NA; v_call: TRBV12-3/TRBV12-4; cdr3_length: 15; d_call: TRBD1; j_call: TRBJ2-5
cdr3_aa: CATTGTGELFF; cdr3_nt: TGTGCCACCACGGGCACCGGGGAGCTGTTTTTT; clone_size: many; v_call: TRBV28; cdr3_length: 11; d_call: NA; j_call: TRBJ2-2
cdr3_aa: CASTESTSGGGLEYF; cdr3_nt: TGTGCCAGCACCGAAAGTACTAGCGGGGGGGGATTGGAGTACTTC; clone_size: few; v_call: TRBV11-2; cdr3_length: 15; d_call: TRBD2; j_call: TRBJ2-4
cdr3_aa: CASSYPGQGISDGYTF; cdr3_nt: TGTGCCAGCAGCTACCCGGGACAGGGAATTTCTGATGGCTACACCTTC; clone_size: many; v_call: TRBV7-9; cdr3_length: 16; d_call: TRBD1; j_call: TRBJ1-2
cdr3_aa: CASSSLQDWNTEELFF; cdr3_nt: TGCGCCAGCAGCTCCCTGCAGGACTGGAACACCGAGGAGCTGTTTTTT; clone_size: NA; v_call: TRBV5-1; cdr3_length: 16; d_call: NA; j_call: TRBJ2-2
cdr3_aa: CASSPGTSGGADEQFF; cdr3_nt: TGTGCCAGCAGCCCAGGGACTAGCGGGGGGGCCGATGAGCAGTTCTTC; clone_size: NA; v_call: TRBV7-2; cdr3_length: 16; d_call: TRBD2; j_call: TRBJ2-1
cdr3_aa: CACRGRRYGYTF; cdr3_nt: TGTGCCTGCAGGGGTCGTCGGTATGGCTACACCTTC; clone_size: few; v_call: TRBV30; cdr3_length: 12; d_call: NA; j_call: TRBJ1-2
cdr3_aa: CASSFLEGAGTGELFF; cdr3_nt: TGTGCCAGCAGTTTCTTGGAGGGGGCAGGTACCGGGGAGCTGTTTTTT; clone_size: NA; v_call: TRBV12-3/TRBV12-4; cdr3_length: 16; d_call: NA; j_call: TRBJ2-2
cdr3_aa: CASTTTGGTDTQYF; cdr3_nt: TGCGCCAGCACCACGACAGGGGGCACAGATACGCAGTATTTT; clone_size: NA; v_call: TRBV5-1; cdr3_length: 14; d_call: TRBD1; j_call: TRBJ2-3
cdr3_aa: CASSFSRLDRTFEQFF; cdr3_nt: TGTGCCAGCAGCTTTTCCCGACTAGATAGGACCTTCGAGCAGTTCTTC; clone_size: NA; v_call: TRBV13; cdr3_length: 16; d_call: NA; j_call: TRBJ2-1
cdr3_aa: CSARPWTRGTYNSPLHF; cdr3_nt: TGCAGTGCTAGACCTTGGACGAGGGGGACTTATAATTCACCCCTCCACTTT; clone_size: NA; v_call: TRBV20-1; cdr3_length: 17; d_call: NA; j_call: TRBJ1-6
cdr3_aa: CASSSGLAGYEQYF; cdr3_nt: TGTGCCAGCAGTTCGGGACTAGCGGGGTACGAGCAGTACTTC; clone_size: many; v_call: TRBV27; cdr3_length: 14; d_call: TRBD2; j_call: TRBJ2-7
cdr3_aa: CASSGSVLGEKLFF; cdr3_nt: TGTGCCAGCAGCGGGTCAGTGCTGGGTGAAAAACTGTTTTTT; clone_size: many; v_call: TRBV12-3/TRBV12-4; cdr3_length: 14; d_call: NA; j_call: TRBJ1-4
cdr3_aa: CASSSRQWNTEAFF; cdr3_nt: TGTGCCAGCAGTTCCAGGCAATGGAACACTGAAGCTTTCTTT; clone_size: NA; v_call: TRBV27; cdr3_length: 14; d_call: NA; j_call: TRBJ1-1
cdr3_aa: CSVGGADGYTF; cdr3_nt: TGCAGCGTCGGCGGGGCAGATGGCTACACCTTC; clone_size: few; v_call: TRBV29-1; cdr3_length: 11; d_call: NA; j_call: TRBJ1-2
cdr3_aa: CSASSPQETQYF; cdr3_nt: TGCAGTGCTAGTTCCCCCCAAGAGACCCAGTACTTC; clone_size: many; v_call: TRBV20-1; cdr3_length: 12; d_call: NA; j_call: TRBJ2-5
cdr3_aa: CASSQRDFSYNEQFF; cdr3_nt: TGTGCCAGCAGCCAGCGGGATTTCTCCTACAATGAGCAGTTCTTC; clone_size: many; v_call: TRBV7-8; cdr3_length: 15; d_call: TRBD2; j_call: TRBJ2-1
cdr3_aa: CASSLLGERTLSEAFF; cdr3_nt: TGCGCCAGCAGCTTACTGGGAGAACGGACGTTATCTGAAGCTTTCTTT; clone_size: many; v_call: TRBV5-1; cdr3_length: 16; d_call: NA; j_call: TRBJ1-1
cdr3_aa: CASSFADLGGGTGELFF; cdr3_nt: TGTGCCAGCAGCTTCGCCGATTTGGGGGGTGGCACCGGGGAGCTGTTTTTT; clone_size: NA; v_call: TRBV11-3; cdr3_length: 17; d_call: NA; j_call: TRBJ2-2
cdr3_aa: CASSARTARGDGELFF; cdr3_nt: TGTGCCAGCAGCGCCCGGACCGCCCGAGGTGACGGGGAGCTGTTTTTT; clone_size: many; v_call: TRBV9; cdr3_length: 16; d_call: NA; j_call: TRBJ2-2
cdr3_aa: CASSRGSGGYTF; cdr3_nt: TGTGCCAGCTCCCGGGGATCTGGAGGCTACACCTTC; clone_size: many; v_call: TRBV7-9; cdr3_length: 12; d_call: NA; j_call: TRBJ1-2
cdr3_aa: CASSLQRSAGSYEQYF; cdr3_nt: TGTGCCAGCAGCTTACAGCGTTCGGCGGGGTCTTACGAGCAGTACTTC; clone_size: few; v_call: TRBV7-2; cdr3_length: 16; d_call: NA; j_call: TRBJ2-7
cdr3_aa: CASSLVGGPYEQFF; cdr3_nt: TGTGCCAGCAGTTTAGTGGGAGGGCCGTATGAGCAGTTCTTC; clone_size: few; v_call: TRBV12-3/TRBV12-4; cdr3_length: 14; d_call: TRBD2; j_call: TRBJ2-1
cdr3_aa: CSARGLLAGGPSSYEQYF; cdr3_nt: TGCAGTGCTAGAGGTCTCCTAGCGGGAGGCCCAAGCTCCTACGAGCAGTACTTC; clone_size: few; v_call: TRBV20-1; cdr3_length: 18; d_call: TRBD2; j_call: TRBJ2-7
cdr3_aa: CASSPPSLGTSGSTKNIQYF; cdr3_nt: TGCGCCAGCAGCCCTCCATCCCTCGGGACTAGCGGGAGTACCAAAAACATTCAGTACTTC; clone_size: many; v_call: TRBV5-1; cdr3_length: 20; d_call: TRBD2; j_call: TRBJ2-4
cdr3_aa: CASSDWQTNYGYTF; cdr3_nt: TGTGCCAGCAGTGATTGGCAGACTAACTATGGCTACACCTTC; clone_size: NA; v_call: TRBV6-1; cdr3_length: 14; d_call: NA; j_call: TRBJ1-2
cdr3_aa: CASSFGQPGELFF; cdr3_nt: TGCGCCAGCAGCTTCGGACAGCCCGGGGAGCTGTTTTTT; clone_size: many; v_call: TRBV5-1; cdr3_length: 13; d_call: NA; j_call: TRBJ2-2
cdr3_aa: CAIMGDSMYSPLHF; cdr3_nt: TGTGCCATCATGGGTGACAGCATGTATTCACCCCTCCACTTT; clone_size: few; v_call: TRBV10-3; cdr3_length: 14; d_call: NA; j_call: TRBJ1-6
cdr3_aa: CASSLVGGVSKGEQFF; cdr3_nt: TGTGCCAGCAGCTTAGTCGGGGGGGTTTCTAAGGGTGAGCAGTTCTTC; clone_size: NA; v_call: TRBV7-2; cdr3_length: 16; d_call: TRBD2; j_call: TRBJ2-1
cdr3_aa: CSARDAGARETQYF; cdr3_nt: TGCAGTGCTAGAGATGCAGGGGCAAGGGAGACCCAGTACTTC; clone_size: NA; v_call: TRBV20-1; cdr3_length: 14; d_call: NA; j_call: TRBJ2-5
cdr3_aa: CASSPTVNGELFF; cdr3_nt: TGTGCCAGCAGCCCGACGGTAAACGGGGAGCTGTTTTTT; clone_size: NA; v_call: TRBV3-1; cdr3_length: 13; d_call: NA; j_call: TRBJ2-2
cdr3_aa: CSVAVPGRGPYEQYF; cdr3_nt: TGCAGCGTTGCGGTTCCGGGACGCGGGCCCTACGAGCAGTACTTC; clone_size: NA; v_call: TRBV29-1; cdr3_length: 15; d_call: NA; j_call: TRBJ2-7